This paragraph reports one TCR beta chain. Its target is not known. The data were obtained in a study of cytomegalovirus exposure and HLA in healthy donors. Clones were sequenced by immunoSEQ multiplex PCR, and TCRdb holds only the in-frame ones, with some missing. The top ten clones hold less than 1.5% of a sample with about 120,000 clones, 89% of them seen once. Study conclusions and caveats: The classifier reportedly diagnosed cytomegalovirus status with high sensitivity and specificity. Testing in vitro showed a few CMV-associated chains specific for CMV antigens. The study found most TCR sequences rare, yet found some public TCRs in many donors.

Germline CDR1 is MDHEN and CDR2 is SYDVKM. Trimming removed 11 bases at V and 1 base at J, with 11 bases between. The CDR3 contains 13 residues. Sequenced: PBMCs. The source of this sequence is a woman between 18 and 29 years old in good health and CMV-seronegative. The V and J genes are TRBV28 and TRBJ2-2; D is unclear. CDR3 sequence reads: CASLTGNTGELFF. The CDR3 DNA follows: TGTGCCTCCCTAACGGGGAACACCGGGGAGCTGTTTTTT. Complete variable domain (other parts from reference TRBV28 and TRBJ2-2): DVKVTQSSRYLVKRTGEKVFLECVQDMDHENMFWYRQDPGLGLRLIYFSYDVKMKEKGDIPEGYSVSREKKERFSLILESASTNQTSMYLCASLTGNTGELFFGEGSRLTVL.